The 24 T cell receptor beta chains reported below all come from one sample, sequenced in a study of shared clonotypes between healthy human individuals. Sequencing used immunoSEQ multiplex PCR; TCRdb keeps in-frame clones, though not all of them. The table includes fewer than 650,000 clones, about three quarters detected once. The sequencing sample was made of PBMCs. These receptors all stem from a woman in her forties in good health. Some clones in this sample may be carry-over from other donors' samples.

The chain is built from TRBV7-2 and TRBJ1-6; D is perhaps TRBD1 (5 bases). V was trimmed by 7 bases and J by 7 bases, leaving 14 bases between them. The CDR3 runs 14 residues. Germline V CDR1 and CDR2: SGHTA, FQGNSA. CDR3 DNA sequence: TGTGCCAGCACCACCGGGACCCGGAATTCACCCCTCCACTTT. It yields the protein CASTTGTRNSPLHF.

V and J are TRBV7-6 and TRBJ2-7; unclear D gene. Per the germline V gene, CDR1 is SGHVS and CDR2 is FNYEAQ. The CDR3 length is 13 residues. V was shortened by 5 bases and J by 2 bases, with 10 bases between the two germline ends. The CDR3 protein is CASSLSEAYEQYF. The CDR3, as DNA: TGTGCCAGCAGCCTCTCCGAGGCCTACGAGCAGTACTTC.

This clone was seen once. The rearrangement uses TRBV2 and TRBJ2-7, with TRBD2 matching 10 bases. J lost 3 bases, V lost 7 bases, and 9 bases had no gene match. The CDR3 spans 15 residues. Germline V lookup: CDR1 SNHLY, CDR2 FYNNEI. CDR3 protein: CASIKLASGSYEQYF. CDR3 nucleotides: TGTGCCAGCATTAAATTGGCTAGCGGGAGCTACGAGCAGTACTTC.

The chain carries TRBV14 and TRBJ2-7; D gene unclear. The ends were cut back, 0 bases at V and 3 bases at J, with 6 bases in the middle. Germline V gene lookup returns CDR1 SGHDN and CDR2 FVKESK. This CDR3 contains 13 residues. CDR3 sequence: CASSQDERYEQYF. CDR3 DNA sequence: TGTGCCAGCAGCCAAGATGAACGCTACGAGCAGTACTTC. Full variable domain (missing parts from reference TRBV14 and TRBJ2-7): EAGVTQFPSHSVIEKGQTVTLRCDPISGHDNLYWYRRVMGKEIKFLLHFVKESKQDESGMPNNRFLAERTGGTYSTLKVQPAELEDSGVYFCASSQDERYEQYFGPGTRLTVT.

In regard to this clone: The sample holds other DNA sequences that translate to the same CDR3. The V gene is TRBV28, the J gene TRBJ2-7, with D maybe TRBD2 (6 bases). Germline V CDR1 and CDR2: MDHEN, SYDVKM. This CDR3 spans 13 amino acids. V was pared by 6 bases and J by 3 bases, with 12 bases between. CDR3 in amino acids: CASSLVGGYEQYF. DNA for the CDR3: TGTGCCAGCAGCCTTGTGGGGGGCTACGAGCAGTACTTC.

The V call is TRBV4-1, the J call TRBJ1-4; D possibly corresponds to TRBD1 (6 bases). V was clipped by 4 bases and J by 0 bases, with 15 bases between them. CDR3 length: 17 residues. Germline CDR1 is MGHRA and CDR2 is YSYEKL. The DNA for the CDR3 is TGCGCCAGCAGCCCCAGACAGGCACAGACAACTAATGAAAAACTGTTTTTT. This encodes CASSPRQAQTTNEKLFF.

The rearrangement links TRBV7-9 to TRBJ1-1; no definite D call. Trimming stripped 3 bases from V and 3 bases from J, with 8 bases between. CDR1 is SEHNR, CDR2 FQNEAQ, per germline (reference sequence). This CDR3 contains 13 residues. The CDR3 protein is CASSFVQDTEAFF. The CDR3 DNA is TGTGCCAGCAGCTTCGTCCAGGACACTGAAGCTTTCTTT.

This chain joins TRBV20-1 and TRBJ2-7; D unclear. The CDR3 length is 11 residues. The V gene lost 2 bases and the J gene lost 5 bases, with 7 bases spanning the gap. CDR1 is DFQATT and CDR2 is SNEGSKA in the germline V gene (reference sequence). The CDR3 sequence: CSARPTNEQYF. CDR3 DNA: TGCAGTGCTAGACCAACGAACGAGCAGTACTTC.

Remarks on this clone: This likely came from a read error, as a far larger clone is one base away. This CDR3 is also generated by other DNA sequences in the sample. CDR3 DNA sequence: TGTGCCACCAAGTATGGGAGGGACAGCTCGTACGAGCAGTACTTT. Amino acids: CATKYGRDSSYEQYF. The genes are TRBV19 and TRBJ2-7, with D perhaps being TRBD1 or TRBD2 (7 bases each). CDR1 is LNHDA and CDR2 is SQIVND in the germline V gene (reference sequence). The CDR3 is made up of 15 amino acids.

V and J are TRBV29-1 and TRBJ2-5, with D perhaps TRBD1 (6 bases). In germline, CDR1 is SQVTM, CDR2 ANQGSEA. The length of the CDR3 is 16 residues. V lost 1 base, J lost 2 bases, and 17 bases lay in between. The CDR3 DNA is TGCAGCGTTGAAGGACACCGGGACAAAGAACAAGAGACCCAGTACTTC. Its protein is CSVEGHRDKEQETQYF.

The rearrangement links TRBV28 to TRBJ1-3, with a possible D match to TRBD1 (5 bases). V dropped 2 bases and J dropped 0 bases, with 8 bases sitting between them. The CDR3 covers 15 residues. Per germline, CDR1 MDHEN and CDR2 SYDVKM. CDR3 sequence (DNA): TGTGCCAGCAGTTTAGGGGCTTTCTCTGGAAACACCATATATTTT. Translated, it gives CASSLGAFSGNTIYF.

This clone was seen a few times. The J gene is TRBJ2-2, the V gene TRBV29-1, with unresolved D. This CDR3 is 11 amino acids long. The V and J ends lost 7 bases and 2 bases respectively, with 5 bases between them. Germline V gives CDR1 SQVTM, CDR2 ANQGSEA. The CDR3: CSAINTGELFF. CDR3 nucleotides: TGCAGCGCGATAAACACCGGGGAGCTGTTTTTT.

The chain uses TRBV27 and TRBJ2-7; no clear D gene. Trimming pared 3 bases from V and 0 bases from J, leaving 3 bases between. The CDR3 length is 12 residues. CDR1 is MNHEY, CDR2 SMNVEV, per germline (reference sequence). The CDR3 is CASSFYSYEQYF. The CDR3, as DNA: TGTGCCAGCAGTTTCTACTCCTACGAGCAGTACTTC.

The chain combines TRBV7-9 with TRBJ1-4; 10 positions match TRBD1. The germline V gene has CDR1 SEHNR and CDR2 FQNEAQ (reference sequence). CDR3 size: 15 residues. V lost 4 bases to trimming and J lost 10 bases; unmatched junction nucleotides: 9. CDR3: CASSSATGGGGKLFF. The CDR3 DNA sequence: TGTGCCAGCAGCTCGGCGACAGGGGGCGGAGGAAAACTGTTTTTT. Supplemented by reference TRBV7-9 and TRBJ1-4, the full variable domain reads DTGVSQNPRHKITKRGQNVTFRCDPISEHNRLYWYRQTLGQGPEFLTYFQNEAQLEKSRLLSDRFSAERPKGSFSTLEIQRTEQGDSAMYLCASSSATGGGGKLFFGSGTQLSVL.

About this clone: Different DNA sequences within this sample yield the same CDR3. The CDR3 DNA reads as TGTGCCAGCAGCTTAGGGAGGAGCACAGATACGCAGTATTTT. This sequence encodes CASSLGRSTDTQYF. The chain joins TRBV5-4 to TRBJ2-3; perhaps TRBD2 as D (6 bases). The CDR3 runs to 14 residues. Germline CDR1 and CDR2: SGHNT and YYREEE (reference sequence). V was shortened by 2 bases and J by 0 bases, with 7 bases between the two germline ends.

The chain uses TRBV18 and TRBJ1-5; TRBD1 agrees at 7 bases. Germline V gene lookup returns CDR1 KGHSH and CDR2 LQKENI. V gave up 6 bases and J gave up 7 bases; unmatched junction bases: 6. This CDR3 spans 13 amino acids. DNA for the CDR3: TGTGCCAGCTCGTCCCAGGGGGACCAGCCCCAGCATTTT. Translated, it gives CASSSQGDQPQHF.

A word on this clone: Other DNA sequences of this sample code for an identical CDR3. This sequence joins TRBV9 and TRBJ2-1, with D uncertain. V lost 2 bases and J lost 1, with 10 bases in between. This CDR3 spans 15 amino acids. Germline CDR1 reads SGDLS; CDR2 reads YYNGEE. The DNA for the CDR3 is TGTGCCAGCAGCGTTGGTGTACCGTCCTACAATGAGCAGTTCTTC. Amino acid sequence: CASSVGVPSYNEQFF.

CDR3 DNA: TGTGCCAGCAGTTTAGGGCGGGAGATCTACGAGCAGTACTTC. Encoded protein: CASSLGREIYEQYF. The chain uses TRBV28 and TRBJ2-7, with 7 positions matching TRBD2. Germline assignment: CDR1 MDHEN and CDR2 SYDVKM. V trimming: 2 bases; J trimming: 3 bases; junction bases outside the gene matches: 4. CDR3 length: 14 amino acids. The entire variable domain, with the rest obtained from reference TRBV28 and TRBJ2-7, is as follows: DVKVTQSSRYLVKRTGEKVFLECVQDMDHENMFWYRQDPGLGLRLIYFSYDVKMKEKGDIPEGYSVSREKKERFSLILESASTNQTSMYLCASSLGREIYEQYFGPGTRLTVT.

The chain combines TRBV18 with TRBJ2-1; 10 bases fit TRBD2. CDR1 and CDR2 from the germline V gene are KGHSH and LQKENI. There are 14 residues in the CDR3. The ends lost 3 bases at V and 8 bases at J; junction bases unmatched: 4. The CDR3 region has the DNA TGTGCCAGCTCACCGGAGCGGGAGGGCCATGAGCAGTTCTTC. Its translation: CASSPEREGHEQFF.

The chain combines TRBV7-3 with TRBJ2-1; D remains ambiguous. CDR1 SGHTA and CDR2 FQGTGA come from the germline V gene. This CDR3 contains 16 residues. Trimming pared 5 bases from V and 7 bases from J, leaving 21 bases between. For the CDR3, the DNA is TGTGCCAGCAGCCCAACCCCCATTCGGGCCATAAATGAGCAGTTCTTC. Encoded protein: CASSPTPIRAINEQFF.

This chain uses TRBV19 with TRBJ1-4; D gene unclear. Looked up from germline, CDR1 is LNHDA and CDR2 is SQIVND (reference sequence). This CDR3 region has 15 residues. Deletions cut 1 base from V and 5 bases from J, with 11 bases between. The CDR3 nucleotides are TGTGCCAGTAGTATAGGGAGGCCGAGGAATGAAAAACTGTTTTTT. It yields the protein CASSIGRPRNEKLFF.

This clone was detected a few times. The chain uses TRBV7-2 and TRBJ1-2; TRBD1 aligns across 8 bases. V dropped 3 bases and J dropped 3; count of bases not matched to a gene: 6. Per the germline V gene, CDR1 is SGHTA and CDR2 is FQGNSA. The CDR3 spans 15 residues. The CDR3 DNA sequence: TGTGCCAGCAGCTTTGGACAGGGTGAATACTATGGCTACACCTTC. As protein: CASSFGQGEYYGYTF.

The rearrangement links TRBV19 to TRBJ2-3; D not certain. The CDR3 length is 16 residues. V was pared by 1 base and J by 0 bases, with 11 bases between. The germline CDR1 and CDR2 sequences are LNHDA and SQIVND (reference sequence). The DNA for the CDR3 is TGTGCCAGTAGTATAGGGGAAAACCTAAGCACAGATACGCAGTATTTT. The encoded protein is CASSIGENLSTDTQYF.

This clone has just one count. The CDR3 here is CASSLYLAGTHTGELFF. In DNA, the CDR3 is TGTGCCAGCAGCCTTTATCTAGCGGGAACCCACACCGGGGAGCTGTTTTTT. The V call is TRBV4-2, the J call TRBJ2-2; 9 positions agree with TRBD2. Losses at the gene ends were 4 bases for V and 3 bases for J; bases not matched to a gene: 9. The CDR3 loop spans 17 amino acids. The germline CDR1 and CDR2 sequences are LGHNA and YNFKEQ.